A selection of T cell receptor beta chains follows, all from one sample in a study of T-cell reconstitution after alpha-beta-depleted transplantation in children. TCRdb fed the PCR reads into MiXCR, producing one record per CDR3 protein. The table lists fewer than 550,000 distinct CDR3 sequences, 11% of them singletons. The material was PBMCs from the stem cell graft donor, obtained from the stem cell graft. These receptors were collected from a human donor who donated a stem cell graft to a child with acute myeloid leukemia. CDR3s include the opening cysteine and the closing phenylalanine or tryptophan. Fields, in order: J gene, V gene, CDR3 protein.

j_call: TRBJ2-3
v_call: TRBV7-2
cdr3_aa: CASSNNRGDTQYF

j_call: TRBJ2-7
v_call: TRBV14
cdr3_aa: CASSTWTGPYEQYF

j_call: TRBJ1-1
v_call: TRBV4-1
cdr3_aa: CASSRADLTEAFF

j_call: TRBJ2-1
v_call: TRBV9
cdr3_aa: CASSHPRVGQGGNEQFF

j_call: TRBJ2-3
v_call: TRBV6-5
cdr3_aa: CASSWGSGSDTQYF

j_call: TRBJ2-1
v_call: TRBV9
cdr3_aa: CASSVVAGGGHNEQFF

j_call: TRBJ1-1
v_call: TRBV9
cdr3_aa: CASSVAPGNTEAFF

j_call: TRBJ2-2
v_call: TRBV6-1
cdr3_aa: CASRHRDRNTGELFF

j_call: TRBJ2-7
v_call: TRBV6-2/TRBV6-3
cdr3_aa: CASMGLGGFYEQYF

j_call: TRBJ2-3
v_call: TRBV5-6
cdr3_aa: CASSDRGRPTDTQYF

j_call: TRBJ2-1
v_call: TRBV5-1
cdr3_aa: CASREGEGLAEQFF

j_call: TRBJ1-2
v_call: TRBV20-1
cdr3_aa: CSARPDNYGYTF

j_call: TRBJ2-1
v_call: TRBV2
cdr3_aa: CASTTRDEQFF

j_call: TRBJ2-7
v_call: TRBV27
cdr3_aa: CASSLKTSGPYEQYF

j_call: TRBJ2-7
v_call: TRBV6-1
cdr3_aa: CASIMVGLAQSSYEQYF

j_call: TRBJ1-1
v_call: TRBV29-1
cdr3_aa: CRRFQGDTEAFF

j_call: TRBJ2-3
v_call: TRBV20-1
cdr3_aa: CSARGPGLVPDTQYF

j_call: TRBJ2-3
v_call: TRBV7-9
cdr3_aa: CASSDGVAPDTQYF

j_call: TRBJ2-2
v_call: TRBV2
cdr3_aa: CASSEGAGSIPGELFF

j_call: TRBJ2-2
v_call: TRBV12-3/TRBV12-4
cdr3_aa: CASSLPRGLSGELFF

j_call: TRBJ1-2
v_call: TRBV27
cdr3_aa: CASSAWGTGPSNYGYTF

j_call: TRBJ2-3
v_call: TRBV6-9
cdr3_aa: CAKTPLAGGPSSTDTQYF